A selection of T cell receptor beta chains follows, all from one sample in a study of cytomegalovirus exposure and HLA in healthy donors. Data came from immunoSEQ multiplex PCR; TCRdb stores just in-frame clones and leaves some out. The repertoire holds 150,000 to 200,000 clones, with approximately 85% as singletons. Sequences were obtained from PBMCs. The receptors derive from a young man in good health and CMV-seronegative. The CDR3 runs from the conserved cysteine through the conserved F or W. The D gene is left open where the match is weak. Clone size is given for some rows only: seen once, a few or many times, or a class if the clone is expanded.

j_call: TRBJ2-5; v_call: TRBV5-6; d_call: NA; clone_size: NA; cdr3_nt: TGTGCCAGCAGCTTGGCCGTAGGGGCTGCACAAGAGACCCAGTACTTC; cdr3_aa: CASSLAVGAAQETQYF
j_call: TRBJ1-2; v_call: TRBV19; d_call: NA; clone_size: NA; cdr3_nt: TGTGCCAGTAGTGCACGGGTTAACTATGGCTACACCTTC; cdr3_aa: CASSARVNYGYTF
j_call: TRBJ2-3; v_call: TRBV7-9; d_call: NA; clone_size: NA; cdr3_nt: TGTGCCAGCAGCTCGTCTCATAGCGCGCCTAGCACAGATACGCAGTATTTT; cdr3_aa: CASSSSHSAPSTDTQYF
j_call: TRBJ1-2; v_call: TRBV2; d_call: NA; clone_size: NA; cdr3_nt: TGTGCCAGCAGTGAAGCGCGGGGGGAGTTGAACTATGGCTACACCTTC; cdr3_aa: CASSEARGELNYGYTF
j_call: TRBJ1-5; v_call: TRBV6-5; d_call: NA; clone_size: NA; cdr3_nt: TGTGCCAGCAGTTCCCAGGGGTTTAACAATCAGCCCCAGCATTTT; cdr3_aa: CASSSQGFNNQPQHF
j_call: TRBJ2-7; v_call: TRBV10-3; d_call: TRBD1; clone_size: NA; cdr3_nt: TGTGCCATCAGGGGACAGGGGTCGGTCGAGCAGTACTTC; cdr3_aa: CAIRGQGSVEQYF
j_call: TRBJ2-7; v_call: TRBV9; d_call: TRBD2; clone_size: NA; cdr3_nt: TGTGCCAGCAGTCCAACAAGCGGGGGGGCCTACGAGCAGTACTTC; cdr3_aa: CASSPTSGGAYEQYF
j_call: TRBJ2-4; v_call: TRBV6-5; d_call: TRBD1; clone_size: NA; cdr3_nt: TGTGCCAGCAGTGATCCCGGGACAGGTATTCAGTACTTC; cdr3_aa: CASSDPGTGIQYF
j_call: TRBJ2-7; v_call: TRBV7-9; d_call: TRBD1; clone_size: NA; cdr3_nt: TGTGCCAGCAGCCAGACAGGGCCTGAGCAGTACTTC; cdr3_aa: CASSQTGPEQYF
j_call: TRBJ2-5; v_call: TRBV7-8; d_call: NA; clone_size: NA; cdr3_nt: TGTGCCAGCAGCCAGGGACGGGGGGAGACCCAGTACTTC; cdr3_aa: CASSQGRGETQYF
j_call: TRBJ2-7; v_call: TRBV18; d_call: TRBD2; clone_size: NA; cdr3_nt: TGTGCCAGCTCACCTCTAAAGGCTAGCGGGAGGCGACCGCTACCCGAGCAGTACTTC; cdr3_aa: CASSPLKASGRRPLPEQYF
j_call: TRBJ2-2; v_call: TRBV4-3; d_call: NA; clone_size: NA; cdr3_nt: TGCGCCAGCAGAGACCAGGGCGCCGGGGAGCTGTTTTTT; cdr3_aa: CASRDQGAGELFF
j_call: TRBJ1-3; v_call: TRBV5-8; d_call: TRBD1; clone_size: NA; cdr3_nt: TGTGCCAGCAGCCACCAGGGGGTGGTTGGAAACACCATATATTTT; cdr3_aa: CASSHQGVVGNTIYF
j_call: TRBJ1-5; v_call: TRBV19; d_call: TRBD1; clone_size: NA; cdr3_nt: TGTGCCAGTAGTGACAGGGGCTGGCAGCCCCAGCATTTT; cdr3_aa: CASSDRGWQPQHF
j_call: TRBJ1-3; v_call: TRBV6-6; d_call: TRBD1; clone_size: NA; cdr3_nt: TGTGCCAGCAGTCAACAGGGGTATGGCTCTGGAAACACCATATATTTT; cdr3_aa: CASSQQGYGSGNTIYF
j_call: TRBJ1-1; v_call: TRBV7-8; d_call: TRBD1; clone_size: NA; cdr3_nt: TGTGCCAGCAGCTTAGCCCGACGCGGGACAGGGACAGAAGCTTTCTTT; cdr3_aa: CASSLARRGTGTEAFF
j_call: TRBJ2-5; v_call: TRBV6-5; d_call: TRBD1; clone_size: few; cdr3_nt: TGTGCCAGCAGTTTCGCCACAGGGGTCCAAGAGACCCAGTACTTC; cdr3_aa: CASSFATGVQETQYF
j_call: TRBJ2-3; v_call: TRBV9; d_call: NA; clone_size: NA; cdr3_nt: TGTGCCAGCAGCGCCCTTACACAGTCCAGCACAGATACGCAGTATTTT; cdr3_aa: CASSALTQSSTDTQYF
j_call: TRBJ1-1; v_call: TRBV19; d_call: NA; clone_size: NA; cdr3_nt: TGTGCCAGTAGTGGAGCTTTGACTGAAGCTTTCTTT; cdr3_aa: CASSGALTEAFF
j_call: TRBJ1-4; v_call: TRBV7-9; d_call: TRBD1; clone_size: few; cdr3_nt: TGTGCCACCAAACTCACCCCGGACAGGGGATTCGAAAAACTGTTTTTT; cdr3_aa: CATKLTPDRGFEKLFF
j_call: TRBJ2-5; v_call: TRBV6-1; d_call: NA; clone_size: few; cdr3_nt: TGTGCCAGCAGTGAAGCGGGGGGGCCAGAGACCCAGTACTTC; cdr3_aa: CASSEAGGPETQYF
j_call: TRBJ2-5; v_call: TRBV9; d_call: NA; clone_size: NA; cdr3_nt: TGTGCCAGCAGCTCCGGGGCCGAGCCGGGGGAAACCCAGTACTTC; cdr3_aa: CASSSGAEPGETQYF
j_call: TRBJ2-7; v_call: TRBV29-1; d_call: NA; clone_size: NA; cdr3_nt: TGCAGCGTTGTCTCGCCGGGGACAAGCTACGAGCAGTACTTC; cdr3_aa: CSVVSPGTSYEQYF
j_call: TRBJ1-6; v_call: TRBV7-9; d_call: NA; clone_size: NA; cdr3_nt: TGTGCCAGCAGCAGCGAGTCTAATTCACCCCTCCACTTT; cdr3_aa: CASSSESNSPLHF
j_call: TRBJ2-2; v_call: TRBV29-1; d_call: NA; clone_size: NA; cdr3_nt: TGCAGCGTCTTTAACCCAGAGGGTGGGGAGCTGTTTTTT; cdr3_aa: CSVFNPEGGELFF
j_call: TRBJ2-7; v_call: TRBV2; d_call: TRBD1; clone_size: NA; cdr3_nt: TGTGCCAGCAGTGAACAGGGACAGGGCTACTACGAGCAGTACTTC; cdr3_aa: CASSEQGQGYYEQYF
j_call: TRBJ2-1; v_call: TRBV5-1; d_call: TRBD2; clone_size: NA; cdr3_nt: TGCGCCAGCAGCTTGACTAGCGCGAACAATGAGCAGTTCTTC; cdr3_aa: CASSLTSANNEQFF
j_call: TRBJ2-5; v_call: TRBV5-1; d_call: NA; clone_size: NA; cdr3_nt: TGCGCCAGCTCCTCTGAGGGGGATAGGTACTTC; cdr3_aa: CASSSEGDRYF
j_call: TRBJ2-7; v_call: TRBV7-6; d_call: TRBD1; clone_size: NA; cdr3_nt: TGTGCCAGCAGCTTACAGGGGGACTCCTACGAGCAGTACTTC; cdr3_aa: CASSLQGDSYEQYF
j_call: TRBJ1-6; v_call: TRBV2; d_call: NA; clone_size: NA; cdr3_nt: TGTGCCAGCAGCGGGGTTGGTTCACCCCTCCACTTT; cdr3_aa: CASSGVGSPLHF
j_call: TRBJ2-1; v_call: TRBV19; d_call: TRBD2; clone_size: NA; cdr3_nt: TGTGCCAGTAGTATTCACCGGGAGGCTCTCCTCAATGAGCAGTTCTTC; cdr3_aa: CASSIHREALLNEQFF
j_call: TRBJ2-2; v_call: TRBV27; d_call: NA; clone_size: NA; cdr3_nt: TGTGCCAGCAGCTTCTCTGGGGCAGCGAACACCGGGGAGCTGTTTTTT; cdr3_aa: CASSFSGAANTGELFF
j_call: TRBJ1-2; v_call: TRBV7-8; d_call: TRBD1; clone_size: NA; cdr3_nt: TGTGCCAGCAGCAACGACAGGGGCTATGGCTACACCTTC; cdr3_aa: CASSNDRGYGYTF
j_call: TRBJ1-4; v_call: TRBV11-2; d_call: NA; clone_size: NA; cdr3_nt: TGTGCCAGCAGCCCAGGCCAAGGAAAATACAATGAAAAACTGTTTTTT; cdr3_aa: CASSPGQGKYNEKLFF
j_call: TRBJ2-4; v_call: TRBV18; d_call: NA; clone_size: NA; cdr3_nt: TGTGCCAGCTCACCACCGGCTAGAACCAAAAACATTCAGTACTTC; cdr3_aa: CASSPPARTKNIQYF
j_call: TRBJ2-2; v_call: TRBV9; d_call: NA; clone_size: NA; cdr3_nt: TGTGCCAGCAGCGTAGGTGGGGGGAGTGTAAACACCGGGGAGCTGTTTTTT; cdr3_aa: CASSVGGGSVNTGELFF
j_call: TRBJ2-5; v_call: TRBV15; d_call: NA; clone_size: NA; cdr3_nt: TGTGCCACCAGCAGAGACACTTACCAAGAGACCCAGTACTTC; cdr3_aa: CATSRDTYQETQYF
j_call: TRBJ2-1; v_call: TRBV7-3; d_call: TRBD2; clone_size: NA; cdr3_nt: TGTGCCAGCAGCTTTGGTAGGACTAGCGGGAGGGTGGGAGAGCAGTTCTTC; cdr3_aa: CASSFGRTSGRVGEQFF
j_call: TRBJ1-1; v_call: TRBV9; d_call: TRBD1; clone_size: NA; cdr3_nt: TGTGCCAGCAGTCCGACAGGGGGCGCGGGGGAAGCTTTCTTT; cdr3_aa: CASSPTGGAGEAFF
j_call: TRBJ2-1; v_call: TRBV29-1; d_call: TRBD2; clone_size: NA; cdr3_nt: TGCAGCGTTGACGATACCGGGACTAGTGTTAATGAGCAGTTCTTC; cdr3_aa: CSVDDTGTSVNEQFF
j_call: TRBJ1-1; v_call: TRBV7-6; d_call: NA; clone_size: NA; cdr3_nt: TGTGCCAGCAGCTTCCTTACAGGGAGGAACACTGAAGCTTTCTTT; cdr3_aa: CASSFLTGRNTEAFF
j_call: TRBJ2-2; v_call: TRBV4-3; d_call: TRBD2; clone_size: NA; cdr3_nt: TGCGCCAGCAGCCAAGGGCTAGCGGGGGCCCGGTGGGGGACCGGGGAGCTGTTTTTT; cdr3_aa: CASSQGLAGARWGTGELFF
j_call: TRBJ1-5; v_call: TRBV7-2; d_call: NA; clone_size: few; cdr3_nt: TGTGCCAGCAGCTTAGCCCGCGGGACCGATAGCAATCAGCCCCAGCATTTT; cdr3_aa: CASSLARGTDSNQPQHF
j_call: TRBJ1-2; v_call: TRBV18; d_call: NA; clone_size: NA; cdr3_nt: TGTGCCAGCTCACCCCAGTCGACAGGCCTCTATGGCTACACCTTC; cdr3_aa: CASSPQSTGLYGYTF
j_call: TRBJ2-7; v_call: TRBV6-1; d_call: NA; clone_size: NA; cdr3_nt: TGTGCCAGCAGTGAAGAACTCTACGAGCAGTACTTC; cdr3_aa: CASSEELYEQYF
j_call: TRBJ2-5; v_call: TRBV5-1; d_call: NA; clone_size: NA; cdr3_nt: TGCGCCAGCAGCTTGGCCCAAGGGGATTTGGGAACGGAGACCCAGTACTTC; cdr3_aa: CASSLAQGDLGTETQYF
j_call: TRBJ2-7; v_call: TRBV9; d_call: TRBD2; clone_size: NA; cdr3_nt: TGTGCCAGCAGCGACGGGACTAGCGGGAGCGAGCAGTACTTC; cdr3_aa: CASSDGTSGSEQYF
j_call: TRBJ2-3; v_call: TRBV7-7; d_call: TRBD1; clone_size: NA; cdr3_nt: TGTGCTAGCAGTCCCGACAGGGGAGATACGCAGTATTTT; cdr3_aa: CASSPDRGDTQYF
j_call: TRBJ2-7; v_call: TRBV6-5; d_call: TRBD1; clone_size: NA; cdr3_nt: TGTGCCAGCAGTCCAGGGGGTACCCCCTACGAGCAGTACTTC; cdr3_aa: CASSPGGTPYEQYF
j_call: TRBJ2-2; v_call: TRBV7-6; d_call: TRBD2; clone_size: NA; cdr3_nt: TGTGCCAGCAGCGAGGGACTAGCGGGGTCCAACACCGGGGAGCTGTTTTTT; cdr3_aa: CASSEGLAGSNTGELFF
j_call: TRBJ2-7; v_call: TRBV7-9; d_call: NA; clone_size: NA; cdr3_nt: TGTGCCAGCAGCTTCGGACAGAAACCGTACGAGCAGTACTTC; cdr3_aa: CASSFGQKPYEQYF